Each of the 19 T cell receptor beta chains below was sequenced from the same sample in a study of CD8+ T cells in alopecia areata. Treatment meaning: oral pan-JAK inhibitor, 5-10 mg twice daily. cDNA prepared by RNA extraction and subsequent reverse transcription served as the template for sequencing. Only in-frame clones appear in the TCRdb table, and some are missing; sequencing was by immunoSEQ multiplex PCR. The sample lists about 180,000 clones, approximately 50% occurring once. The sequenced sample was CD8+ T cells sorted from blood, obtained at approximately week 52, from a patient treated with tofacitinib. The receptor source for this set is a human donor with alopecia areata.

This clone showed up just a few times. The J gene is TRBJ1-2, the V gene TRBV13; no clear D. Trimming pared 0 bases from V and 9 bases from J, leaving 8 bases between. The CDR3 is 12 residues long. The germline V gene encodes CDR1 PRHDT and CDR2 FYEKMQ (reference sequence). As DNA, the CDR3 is TGTGCCAGCAGCTTAGGTGGTGGGAGCTACACCTTC. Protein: CASSLGGGSYTF. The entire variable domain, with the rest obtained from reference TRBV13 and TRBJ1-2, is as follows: AAGVIQSPRHLIKEKRETATLKCYPIPRHDTVYWYQQGPGQDPQFLISFYEKMQSDKGSIPDRFSAQQFSDYHSELNMSSLELGDSALYFCASSLGGGSYTFGSGTRLTVV.

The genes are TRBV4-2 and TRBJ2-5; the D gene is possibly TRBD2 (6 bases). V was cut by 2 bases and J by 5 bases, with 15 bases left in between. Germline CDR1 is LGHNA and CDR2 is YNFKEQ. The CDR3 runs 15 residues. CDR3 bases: TGTGCCAGCAGCCAACCCCCGGGGGTGGAGGAGACCCAGTACTTC. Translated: CASSQPPGVEETQYF.

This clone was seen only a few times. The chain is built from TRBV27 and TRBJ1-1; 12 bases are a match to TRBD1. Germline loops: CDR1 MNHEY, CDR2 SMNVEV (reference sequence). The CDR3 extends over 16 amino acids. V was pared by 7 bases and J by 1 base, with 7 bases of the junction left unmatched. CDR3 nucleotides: TGTGCCAGCATCCGCGGGACAGGGGGCTGGAACACTGAAGCTTTCTTT. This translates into CASIRGTGGWNTEAFF.

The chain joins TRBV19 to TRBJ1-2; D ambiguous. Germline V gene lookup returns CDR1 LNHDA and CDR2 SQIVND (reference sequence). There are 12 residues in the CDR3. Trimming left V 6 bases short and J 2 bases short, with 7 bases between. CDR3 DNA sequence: TGTGCCAGTAGAACGGACAACTATGGCTACACCTTC. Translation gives CASRTDNYGYTF.

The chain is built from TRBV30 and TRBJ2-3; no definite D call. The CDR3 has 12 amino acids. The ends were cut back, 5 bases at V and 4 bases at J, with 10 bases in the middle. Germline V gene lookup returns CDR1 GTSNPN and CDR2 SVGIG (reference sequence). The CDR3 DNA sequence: TGTGCCTGGGACCCCGGTTCAGATACGCAGTATTTT. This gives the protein CAWDPGSDTQYF.

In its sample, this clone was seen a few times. The CDR3 nucleotides read TGCGCCAGCAGCCAAGCCACCGGGACAGGCTACGAGCAGTACTTC. Translating it yields CASSQATGTGYEQYF. This rearrangement joins TRBV4-3 to TRBJ2-7; TRBD1 aligns across 8 bases. V shed 1 base, J shed 3 bases, and the junction held 5 bases outside the gene matches. The germline V gene has CDR1 LGHNA and CDR2 YSLEER. This CDR3 has 15 residues.

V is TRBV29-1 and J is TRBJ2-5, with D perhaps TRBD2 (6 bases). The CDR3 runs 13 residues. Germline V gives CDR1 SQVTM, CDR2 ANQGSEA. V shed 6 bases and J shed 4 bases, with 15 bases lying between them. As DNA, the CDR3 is TGCAGCGTCGCTTTACGGGGGAGAGAGACCCAGTACTTC. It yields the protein CSVALRGRETQYF.

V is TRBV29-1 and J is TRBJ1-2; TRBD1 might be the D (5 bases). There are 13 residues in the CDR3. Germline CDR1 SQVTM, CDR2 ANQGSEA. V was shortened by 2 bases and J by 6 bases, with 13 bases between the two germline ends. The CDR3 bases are TGCAGCGTTGAAATCCCAGGGAAGAATGGCTACACCTTC. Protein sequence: CSVEIPGKNGYTF.

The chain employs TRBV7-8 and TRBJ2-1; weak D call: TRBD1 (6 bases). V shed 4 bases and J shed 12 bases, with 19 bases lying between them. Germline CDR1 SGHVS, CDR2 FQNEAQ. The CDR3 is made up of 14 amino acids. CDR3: CASSYRDNRNRQFF. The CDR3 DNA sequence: TGTGCCAGCAGCTACCGGGACAATCGTAATCGGCAGTTCTTC.

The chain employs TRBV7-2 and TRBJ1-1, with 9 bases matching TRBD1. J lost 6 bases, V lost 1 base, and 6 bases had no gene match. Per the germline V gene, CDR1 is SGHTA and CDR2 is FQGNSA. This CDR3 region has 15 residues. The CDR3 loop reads CASSLVTGGAAEAFF. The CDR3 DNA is TGTGCCAGCAGCTTAGTAACAGGGGGCGCGGCTGAAGCTTTCTTT.

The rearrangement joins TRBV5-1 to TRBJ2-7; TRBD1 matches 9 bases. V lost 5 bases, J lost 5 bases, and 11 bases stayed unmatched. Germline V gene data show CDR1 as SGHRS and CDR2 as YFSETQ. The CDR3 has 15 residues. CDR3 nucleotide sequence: TGCGCCAGCAGGAGTACGGGACAGGGTGGCCACGAGCAGTACTTC. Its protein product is CASRSTGQGGHEQYF.

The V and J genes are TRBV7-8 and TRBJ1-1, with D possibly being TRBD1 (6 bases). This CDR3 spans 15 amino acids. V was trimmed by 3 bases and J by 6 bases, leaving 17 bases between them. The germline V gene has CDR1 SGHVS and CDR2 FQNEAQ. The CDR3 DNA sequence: TGTGCCAGCAGCTTGGGGGCGGGGGGGACGGCTGAAGCTTTCTTT. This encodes CASSLGAGGTAEAFF.

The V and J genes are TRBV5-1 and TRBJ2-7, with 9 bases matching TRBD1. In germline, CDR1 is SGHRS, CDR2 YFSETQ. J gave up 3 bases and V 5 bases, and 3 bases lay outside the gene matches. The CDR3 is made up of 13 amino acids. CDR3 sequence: CASRRDRDYEQYF. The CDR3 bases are TGCGCCAGCAGGAGGGACAGGGACTACGAGCAGTACTTC. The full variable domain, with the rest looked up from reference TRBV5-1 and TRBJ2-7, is KAGVTQTPRYLIKTRGQQVTLSCSPISGHRSVSWYQQTPGQGLQFLFEYFSETQRNKGNFPGRFSGRQFSNSRSEMNVSTLELGDSALYLCASRRDRDYEQYFGPGTRLTVT.

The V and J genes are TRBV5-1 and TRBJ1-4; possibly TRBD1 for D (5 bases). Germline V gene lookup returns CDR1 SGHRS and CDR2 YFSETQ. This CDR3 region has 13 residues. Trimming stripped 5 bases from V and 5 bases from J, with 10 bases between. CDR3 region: CASSTGQNEKLFF. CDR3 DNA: TGCGCCAGCAGTACAGGTCAAAATGAAAAACTGTTTTTT.

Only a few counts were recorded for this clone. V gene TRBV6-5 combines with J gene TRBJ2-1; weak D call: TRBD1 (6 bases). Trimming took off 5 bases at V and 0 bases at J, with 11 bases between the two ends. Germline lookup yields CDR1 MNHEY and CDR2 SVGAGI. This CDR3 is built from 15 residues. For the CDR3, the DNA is TGTGCCAGCAGTCCGGACAGTAGCTCCTACAATGAGCAGTTCTTC. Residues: CASSPDSSSYNEQFF.

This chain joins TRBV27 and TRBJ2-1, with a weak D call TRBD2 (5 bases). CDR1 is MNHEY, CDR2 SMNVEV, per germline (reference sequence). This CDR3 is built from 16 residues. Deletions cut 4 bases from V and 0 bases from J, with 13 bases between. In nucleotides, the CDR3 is TGTGCCAGCAGTTCGGGAATTCCAAGCTCCTACAATGAGCAGTTCTTC. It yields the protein CASSSGIPSSYNEQFF.

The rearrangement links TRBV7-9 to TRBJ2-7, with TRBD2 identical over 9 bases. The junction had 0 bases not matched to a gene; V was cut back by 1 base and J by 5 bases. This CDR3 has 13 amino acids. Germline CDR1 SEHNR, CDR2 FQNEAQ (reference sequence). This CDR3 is CASSLGGGDEQYF. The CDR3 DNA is TGTGCCAGCAGCTTAGGCGGGGGGGACGAGCAGTACTTC.

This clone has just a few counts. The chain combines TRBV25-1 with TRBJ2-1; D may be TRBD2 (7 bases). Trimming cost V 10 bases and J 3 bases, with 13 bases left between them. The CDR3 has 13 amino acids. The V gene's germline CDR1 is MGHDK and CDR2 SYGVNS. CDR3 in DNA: TGTGCCACCCGGGGGGCGGACTACAATGAGCAGTTCTTC. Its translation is CATRGADYNEQFF.

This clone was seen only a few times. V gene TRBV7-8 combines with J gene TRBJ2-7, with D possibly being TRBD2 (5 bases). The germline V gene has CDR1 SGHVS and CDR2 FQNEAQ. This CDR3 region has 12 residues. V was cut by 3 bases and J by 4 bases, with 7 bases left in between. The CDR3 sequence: CASSLTKYEQYF. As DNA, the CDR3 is TGTGCCAGCAGCTTGACTAAATACGAGCAGTACTTC.